The present TCR beta chain was sequenced within a study of cytomegalovirus exposure and HLA in healthy donors. Findings and limits, study-wide: Common viral pathogens were later found to be apparently linked to several of the most significant clusters. Fewer N-insertions (relative to the approximately 670-donor mean) were reportedly seen in an Asian-associated ancestry cluster in a later analysis. Researchers left out some V segments, among them TRBV6-2 and TRBV6-3, as indistinguishable.

In its sample, this clone was seen once. What it binds is unknown. Germline V CDR1 and CDR2: DFQATT, SNEGSKA (reference sequence). There are 11 residues in the CDR3. Germline trimming cut 8 bases from V and 4 bases from J; bases unmatched to any gene: 4. Researchers ran the PCR with 60 Vbeta and 13 Jbeta primers. In the authors' methods: In a later analysis, the count reached 76 million or so unique TCR beta chains, with around 11 million shared. Clones were read by immunoSEQ multiplex PCR, and TCRdb kept only the in-frame ones, dropping some. Clone size and V and J calls were adopted from that table, with D and trimming inferred from the DNA. The sample records about 140,000 clones, approximately 80% being singletons.

This receptor was identified in a man aged 45 to 65 in good health and CMV-seronegative. This chain joins TRBV20-1 and TRBJ1-2, with 7 bases lining up with TRBD1. Source material: PBMCs. The DNA for the CDR3 is TGCAGTCTTGGACAGGTCTATGGCTACACCTTC. Its translation is CSLGQVYGYTF.